A selection of T cell receptor beta chains follows, all from one sample in a study of tumor-infiltrating lymphocytes in localized non-small cell lung cancer. Clones were read by immunoSEQ multiplex PCR, and TCRdb kept only the in-frame ones, dropping some. The sample shows under 8,500 clones, roughly 80% of them seen only once. Sequenced: lung tumor tissue. All receptors derive from a human donor with non-small cell lung cancer. Each CDR3 is given with its conserved first and last residue. D genes are given only for firm matches. Rows may omit the clone size; those that give it use once, few, many or a size class.

cdr3_nt cdr3_aa clone_size j_call v_call d_call
TGTGCCAGCAGTGATGGCGGGAGTGACGAGACCCAGTACTTC CASSDGGSDETQYF NA TRBJ2-5 TRBV6-1 TRBD2
TGCAGCGCCTCCATAGCGGGAGCTTACTACGAGCAGTACTTC CSASIAGAYYEQYF NA TRBJ2-7 TRBV29-1 TRBD2
TGCGCCAGCAGCCAAGGCGGGGGTGGTAGCGGGATTCTATGGGGAGATACGCAGTATTTT CASSQGGGGSGILWGDTQYF NA TRBJ2-3 TRBV4-1 TRBD2
TGTGCCAGCACCTCCCAAGGGGGCACCGGGGAGCTGTTTTTT CASTSQGGTGELFF few TRBJ2-2 TRBV6-6 NA
TGCGCCAGCAGCCCGGAACTGGGGCGCACAGATACGCAGTATTTT CASSPELGRTDTQYF NA TRBJ2-3 TRBV5-1 NA
TGCGCCAGCAGCTTAAGACTAGCCGGCGAGCAGTTCTTC CASSLRLAGEQFF once TRBJ2-1 TRBV5-1 TRBD2
TGTGCCAGCAGCTTGGAAGGTTCAGGGGGTAACGAGCAGTACTTC CASSLEGSGGNEQYF NA TRBJ2-7 TRBV5-4 TRBD1
TGCGCCAGCAGCCGGGGACAGGGGCCAGAGACCCAGTACTTC CASSRGQGPETQYF NA TRBJ2-5 TRBV5-1 TRBD1
TGCGCCAGCAGCCACGGGACTAGCGGAAGCACAGATACGCAGTATTTT CASSHGTSGSTDTQYF NA TRBJ2-3 TRBV5-1 TRBD2
TGTGCCAGCAGTTGGTCTGGGGCCAACGTCCTGACTTTC CASSWSGANVLTF once TRBJ2-6 TRBV27 NA
TGTGCCATCAGTACCCAGGGGAACTATGGCTACACCTTC CAISTQGNYGYTF NA TRBJ1-2 TRBV10-3 NA
TGCAGCTTTCGGACAGTTGGGACATGGGAGCAGTTCTTC CSFRTVGTWEQFF NA TRBJ2-1 TRBV29-1 NA
TGTGCCAGCAGCTTAGTGTCTGGAAACACCATATATTTT CASSLVSGNTIYF NA TRBJ1-3 TRBV7-2 NA
TGCAGCGTTGAAATAGGGTCGAACGACGAGCAGTACTTC CSVEIGSNDEQYF NA TRBJ2-7 TRBV29-1 NA